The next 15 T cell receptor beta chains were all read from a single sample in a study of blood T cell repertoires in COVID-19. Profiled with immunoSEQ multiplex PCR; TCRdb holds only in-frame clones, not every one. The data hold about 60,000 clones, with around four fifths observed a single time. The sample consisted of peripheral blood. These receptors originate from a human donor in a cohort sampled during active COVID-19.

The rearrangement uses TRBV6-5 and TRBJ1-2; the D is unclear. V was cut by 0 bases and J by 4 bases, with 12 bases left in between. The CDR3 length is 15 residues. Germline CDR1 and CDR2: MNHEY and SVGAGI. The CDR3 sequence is CASSYSIVASYGYTF. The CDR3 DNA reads TGTGCCAGCAGTTACTCGATTGTCGCGAGCTATGGCTACACCTTC.

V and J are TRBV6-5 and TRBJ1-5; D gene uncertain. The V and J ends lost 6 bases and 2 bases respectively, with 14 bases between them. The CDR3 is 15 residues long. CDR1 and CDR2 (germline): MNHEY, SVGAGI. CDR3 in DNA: TGTGCCAGCAGCGCTTCCGGGTTCGGCAATCAGCCCCAGCATTTT. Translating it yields CASSASGFGNQPQHF.

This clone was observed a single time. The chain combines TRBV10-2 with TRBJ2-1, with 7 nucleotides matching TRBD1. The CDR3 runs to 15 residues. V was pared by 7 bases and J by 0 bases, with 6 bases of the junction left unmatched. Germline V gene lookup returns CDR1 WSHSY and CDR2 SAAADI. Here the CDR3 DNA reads TGCGCCAGCATTAGGACAGGCGTCTCCTACAATGAGCAGTTCTTC. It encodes CASIRTGVSYNEQFF.

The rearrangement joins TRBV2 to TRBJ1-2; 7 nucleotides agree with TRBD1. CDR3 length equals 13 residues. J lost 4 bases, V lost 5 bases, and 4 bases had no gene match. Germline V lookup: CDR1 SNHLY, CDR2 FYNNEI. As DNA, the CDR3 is TGTGCCAGCAGTCCGGGACAGTCCTATGGCTACACCTTC. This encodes CASSPGQSYGYTF.

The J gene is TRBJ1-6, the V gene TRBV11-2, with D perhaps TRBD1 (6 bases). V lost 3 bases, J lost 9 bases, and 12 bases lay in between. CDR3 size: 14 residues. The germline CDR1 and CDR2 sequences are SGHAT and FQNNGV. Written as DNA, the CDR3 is TGTGCCAGCAGCTTGGCTCTAGGGGGTTCACCCCTCCACTTT. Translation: CASSLALGGSPLHF.

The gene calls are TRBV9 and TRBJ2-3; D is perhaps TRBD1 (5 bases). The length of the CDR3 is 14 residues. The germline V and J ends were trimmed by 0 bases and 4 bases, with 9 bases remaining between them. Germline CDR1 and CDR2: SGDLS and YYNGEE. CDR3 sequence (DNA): TGTGCCAGCAGCGTAGACAGGAGCTCAGATACGCAGTATTTT. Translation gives CASSVDRSSDTQYF.

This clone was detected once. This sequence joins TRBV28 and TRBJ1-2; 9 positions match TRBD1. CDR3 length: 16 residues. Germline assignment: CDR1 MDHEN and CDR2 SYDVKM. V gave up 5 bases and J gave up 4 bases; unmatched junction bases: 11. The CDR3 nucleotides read TGTGCCAGCAGTCAAGCCGGGACAGGGAAACTCTATGGCTACACCTTC. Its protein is CASSQAGTGKLYGYTF.

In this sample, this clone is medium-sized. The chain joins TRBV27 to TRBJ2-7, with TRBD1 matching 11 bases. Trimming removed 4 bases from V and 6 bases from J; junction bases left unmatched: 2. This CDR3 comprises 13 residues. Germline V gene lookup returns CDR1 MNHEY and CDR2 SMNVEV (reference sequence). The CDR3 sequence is CASSWDRGGEQYF. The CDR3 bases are TGTGCCAGCAGTTGGGACAGGGGGGGCGAGCAGTACTTC.

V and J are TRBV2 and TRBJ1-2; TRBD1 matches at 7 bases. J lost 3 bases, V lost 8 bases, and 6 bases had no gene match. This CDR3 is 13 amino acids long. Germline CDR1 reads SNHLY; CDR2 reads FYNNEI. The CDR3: CASRDSGHYGYTF. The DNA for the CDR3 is TGTGCCAGCCGGGACAGCGGTCACTATGGCTACACCTTC.

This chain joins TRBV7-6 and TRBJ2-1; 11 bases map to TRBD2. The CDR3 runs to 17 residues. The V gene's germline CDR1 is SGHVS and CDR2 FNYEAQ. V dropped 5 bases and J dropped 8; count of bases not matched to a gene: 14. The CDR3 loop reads CASSAFTSGRYFDEQFF. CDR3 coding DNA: TGTGCCAGCAGCGCCTTTACTAGCGGGAGATACTTCGATGAGCAGTTCTTC.

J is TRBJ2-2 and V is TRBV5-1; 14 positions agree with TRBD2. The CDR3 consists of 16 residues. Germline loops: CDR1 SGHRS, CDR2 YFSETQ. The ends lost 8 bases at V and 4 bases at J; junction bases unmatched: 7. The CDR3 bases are TGCGCCAGTGGGACTAGCGGGAGTAGAGGCACCGGGGAGCTGTTTTTT. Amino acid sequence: CASGTSGSRGTGELFF.

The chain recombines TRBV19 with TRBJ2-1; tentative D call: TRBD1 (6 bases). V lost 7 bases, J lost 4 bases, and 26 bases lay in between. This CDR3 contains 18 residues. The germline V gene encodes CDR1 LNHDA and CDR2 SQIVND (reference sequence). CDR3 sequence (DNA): TGTGCCAGTAAGAGAGAACTAGGGGGTTTCTTAGGGTACAATGAGCAGTTCTTC. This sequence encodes CASKRELGGFLGYNEQFF.

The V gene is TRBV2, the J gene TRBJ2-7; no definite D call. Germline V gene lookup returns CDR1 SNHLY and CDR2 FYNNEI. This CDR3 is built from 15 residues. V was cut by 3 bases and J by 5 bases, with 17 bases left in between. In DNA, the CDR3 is TGTGCCAGCAGTGAGGCTCCCCTCGTTCTTAACGAGCAGTACTTC. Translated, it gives CASSEAPLVLNEQYF.

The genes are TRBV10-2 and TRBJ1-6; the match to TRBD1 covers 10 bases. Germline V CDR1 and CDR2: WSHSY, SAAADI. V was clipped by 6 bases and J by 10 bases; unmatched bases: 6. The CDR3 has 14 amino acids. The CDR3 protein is CASRPTGGPSPLHF. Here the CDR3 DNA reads TGCGCCAGCAGACCGACAGGGGGCCCATCACCCCTCCACTTT.

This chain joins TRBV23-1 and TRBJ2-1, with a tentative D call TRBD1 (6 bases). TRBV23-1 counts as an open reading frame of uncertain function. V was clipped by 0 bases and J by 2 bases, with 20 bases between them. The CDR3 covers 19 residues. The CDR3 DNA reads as TGCGCCAGCAGTCAATCGGCCAAAAACCAGGGGTTTCCCTACAATGAGCAGTTCTTC. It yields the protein CASSQSAKNQGFPYNEQFF.